Listed below are T cell receptor beta chains from one sample, sequenced in a study of shared clonotypes between healthy human individuals. Measured with immunoSEQ multiplex PCR; TCRdb has only the in-frame clones, and not every one. Of about 580,000 clones listed, roughly 98% are singletons. The sequenced sample consisted of naive CD8+ T cells sorted from blood. These receptors all stem from a man between 25 and 39 years old in good health. The conserved cysteine and the conserved F or W are not part of the CDR3 here.

v_call: TRBV12-5; j_call: TRBJ2-7; cdr3_aa: ASGLSTSYEQY
v_call: TRBV30; j_call: TRBJ2-3; cdr3_aa: AWSVLGGMTDTQY
v_call: TRBV13; j_call: TRBJ2-7; cdr3_aa: ASSSGLAGNEQY
v_call: TRBV7-9; j_call: TRBJ2-2; cdr3_aa: ASSPDRGSVGELF
v_call: TRBV7-6; j_call: TRBJ2-3; cdr3_aa: ASSLEAGGAGDTQY
v_call: TRBV9; j_call: TRBJ2-1; cdr3_aa: ASSVTSFYNEQF
v_call: TRBV6-1; j_call: TRBJ2-7; cdr3_aa: ASKTSGSAYEQY
v_call: TRBV27; j_call: TRBJ2-1; cdr3_aa: ASSPPGNEQF
v_call: TRBV7-9; j_call: TRBJ1-1; cdr3_aa: ASSLNEPEAF
v_call: TRBV4-1; j_call: TRBJ2-3; cdr3_aa: ASSELAPTDTQY
v_call: TRBV7-9; j_call: TRBJ2-1; cdr3_aa: ASSLPLYNEQF
v_call: TRBV7-9; j_call: TRBJ1-1; cdr3_aa: ASSRQGAANTEAF
v_call: TRBV4-1; j_call: TRBJ2-3; cdr3_aa: ASSDIGTGADTQY
v_call: TRBV5-1; j_call: TRBJ2-7; cdr3_aa: ASSLVMGQSSYEQY
v_call: TRBV29-1; j_call: TRBJ2-1; cdr3_aa: SVGEEWDRGYYNEQF
v_call: TRBV29-1; j_call: TRBJ2-3; cdr3_aa: SVEDPTSTTSTDTQY
v_call: TRBV11-2; j_call: TRBJ2-7; cdr3_aa: ASSLVLDRKYEQY
v_call: TRBV5-1; j_call: TRBJ1-1; cdr3_aa: ASSLGIDTEAF
v_call: TRBV7-2; j_call: TRBJ2-5; cdr3_aa: ASSRARWTGPQETQY
v_call: TRBV19; j_call: TRBJ1-5; cdr3_aa: ASSNQGFNQPQH
v_call: TRBV13; j_call: TRBJ1-5; cdr3_aa: ASSSWGGPQH
v_call: TRBV21-1; j_call: TRBJ2-7; cdr3_aa: ASPGHSYEQY
v_call: TRBV27; j_call: TRBJ2-3; cdr3_aa: ASSNGQGFSTQY
v_call: TRBV13; j_call: TRBJ2-1; cdr3_aa: ASSLTRTGLGEQF
v_call: TRBV28; j_call: TRBJ1-5; cdr3_aa: ASRNSGGLGQPQH
v_call: TRBV5-4; j_call: TRBJ2-5; cdr3_aa: ASSLEGARETQY
v_call: TRBV11-3; j_call: TRBJ2-1; cdr3_aa: ASSESGTGSSYNEQF
v_call: TRBV27; j_call: TRBJ2-5; cdr3_aa: ASSLTGEGEETQY
v_call: TRBV7-2; j_call: TRBJ2-7; cdr3_aa: ASSIILSGAYEQY
v_call: TRBV5-4; j_call: TRBJ2-7; cdr3_aa: ASTLRGTGFDEQY
v_call: TRBV5-8; j_call: TRBJ2-2; cdr3_aa: ASSWDTGELF
v_call: TRBV29-1; j_call: TRBJ2-2; cdr3_aa: SVTGTGTTGELF
v_call: TRBV5-4; j_call: TRBJ2-7; cdr3_aa: ASSSVGEQY
v_call: TRBV10-1; j_call: TRBJ2-3; cdr3_aa: ASSDSFSTDTQY
v_call: TRBV5-6; j_call: TRBJ2-5; cdr3_aa: ASSLAYPSTETQY
v_call: TRBV6-1; j_call: TRBJ2-5; cdr3_aa: ASTLAGGFSETQY
v_call: TRBV19; j_call: TRBJ2-1; cdr3_aa: ASSEGPNYNEQF
v_call: TRBV10-3; j_call: TRBJ2-7; cdr3_aa: AISVAGGDYEQY
v_call: TRBV18; j_call: TRBJ2-7; cdr3_aa: ASSLDMTYEQY
v_call: TRBV19; j_call: TRBJ2-7; cdr3_aa: ASSIGRTVNSYEQY
v_call: TRBV4-3; j_call: TRBJ1-2; cdr3_aa: ASSQVGQLTYGYT
v_call: TRBV6-1; j_call: TRBJ1-4; cdr3_aa: ASVEAVGRHEKLF
v_call: TRBV15; j_call: TRBJ1-2; cdr3_aa: ATSRGQSTNYGYT
v_call: TRBV9; j_call: TRBJ2-2; cdr3_aa: ASSFTGTENTGELF
v_call: TRBV7-9; j_call: TRBJ2-3; cdr3_aa: ASSLETSGYTDTQY
v_call: TRBV6-6; j_call: TRBJ2-2; cdr3_aa: ASTRSNTGELF
v_call: TRBV5-6; j_call: TRBJ2-7; cdr3_aa: ASSLDTGTKSYEQY
v_call: TRBV7-9; j_call: TRBJ2-3; cdr3_aa: ASSLLGLGDSTDTQY
v_call: TRBV7-9; j_call: TRBJ2-5; cdr3_aa: ASSLNAKETQY
v_call: TRBV27; j_call: TRBJ2-7; cdr3_aa: ASSPLGQGASGNEQY
v_call: TRBV29-1; j_call: TRBJ2-1; cdr3_aa: SATSGRSYEQF